The 27 T cell receptor beta chains listed next were all sequenced from one sample in a study of CD8+ T cells in alopecia areata. Following extraction, RNA underwent reverse transcription to cDNA, which served as the sequencing template. The repertoire was sequenced with immunoSEQ multiplex PCR; TCRdb's copy has only in-frame clones and lacks some. The repertoire holds about 150,000 clones, with 47% as singletons. The source material was CD4+ T cells sorted from blood. The receptors stem from a human donor with alopecia areata.

This chain connects TRBV29-1 to TRBJ1-2; TRBD1 agrees at 7 bases. Trimming cost V 6 bases and J 8 bases; bases outside gene matches: 9. There are 12 residues in the CDR3. CDR1 is SQVTM, CDR2 ANQGSEA, per germline. CDR3: CSVGTAPEGYTF. In DNA, the CDR3 is TGCAGCGTCGGGACAGCGCCGGAGGGCTACACCTTC.

CDR3 DNA sequence: TGTGCCAGTAGCCACGGGGAGACCCAGTACTTC. Its protein product is CASSHGETQYF. The chain recombines TRBV19 with TRBJ2-5; D uncertain. V shed 6 bases and J shed 5 bases, with 7 bases lying between them. This CDR3 has 11 residues. The germline gives CDR1 LNHDA, CDR2 SQIVND (reference sequence). Full variable domain (remainder filled in from reference TRBV19 and TRBJ2-5): DGGITQSPKYLFRKEGQNVTLSCEQNLNHDAMYWYRQDPGQGLRLIYYSQIVNDFQKGDIAEGYSVSREKKESFPLTVTSAQKNPTAFYLCASSHGETQYFGPGTRLLVL.

The chain couples TRBV30 to TRBJ1-5; D is possibly TRBD1 (5 bases). V lost 0 bases, J lost 6 bases, and 12 bases lay in between. The CDR3 spans 14 residues. CDR1 is GTSNPN, CDR2 SVGIG, per germline (reference sequence). The CDR3 nucleotides are TGTGCCTGGAGTGTACGGAGGGGAGGTCAGCCCCAGCATTTT. It yields the protein CAWSVRRGGQPQHF.

This chain joins TRBV28 and TRBJ2-7; D tentatively reads TRBD1 or TRBD2 (5 bases each). The germline CDR1 and CDR2 sequences are MDHEN and SYDVKM. The CDR3 runs 11 residues. The CDR3 DNA reads TGTGTAGCCGGGACGCCCTACGAGCAGTACTTC. It encodes CVAGTPYEQYF. Based on the CDR3 plus reference TRBV28 and TRBJ2-7, the full variable domain is DVKVTQSSRYLVKRTGEKVFLECVQDMDHENMFWYRQDPGLGLRLIYFSYDVKMKEKGDIPEGYSVSREKKERFSLILESASTNQTSMYLCVAGTPYEQYFGPGTRLTVT.

V is TRBV6-1 and J is TRBJ2-7; 7 bases match TRBD1. This CDR3 comprises 16 residues. CDR1 MNHNS and CDR2 SASEGT come from the germline V gene. V was pared by 4 bases and J by 3 bases, with 12 bases of the junction left unmatched. CDR3 sequence (DNA): TGTGCCAGCAGTGGGATCACAGGGGTATCCCTCTACGAGCAGTACTTC. This codes for CASSGITGVSLYEQYF.

Only a few counts were recorded for this clone. This rearrangement joins TRBV29-1 to TRBJ2-2; 10 bases are shared with TRBD1. This CDR3 has 14 amino acids. Germline loops: CDR1 SQVTM, CDR2 ANQGSEA. With V trimmed by 5 bases and J by 3 bases, 3 bases remained unmatched. The CDR3 protein is CSVRQGADTGELFF. In DNA form, the CDR3 reads TGCAGCGTTCGACAGGGGGCGGACACCGGGGAGCTGTTTTTT.

The table lists this clone with a few counts. The chain combines TRBV5-1 with TRBJ2-1; the D is unclear. The CDR3 is 15 amino acids. The V and J ends lost 0 bases and 15 bases respectively, with 22 bases between them. Germline CDR1 reads SGHRS; CDR2 reads YFSETQ. In nucleotides, the CDR3 is TGCGCCAGCAGCTTGGTGGTTCGTGAAATTCAACTGGGGTTCTTC. Translated, it gives CASSLVVREIQLGFF.

The chain employs TRBV6-6 and TRBJ2-6; no firm D call. Germline loops: CDR1 MNHNY, CDR2 SVGAGI (reference sequence). The CDR3 has 14 residues. V lost 8 bases to trimming and J lost 0 bases, with 8 bases between them. DNA for the CDR3: TGTGCCAGCTCAGTGAACTCTGGGGCCAACGTCCTGACTTTC. Its protein is CASSVNSGANVLTF.

The sample holds a few counts of this clone. The rearrangement links TRBV7-8 to TRBJ2-1; 10 positions match TRBD1. There are 13 residues in the CDR3. V was pared by 5 bases and J by 5 bases, with 0 bases of the junction left unmatched. Germline V lookup: CDR1 SGHVS, CDR2 FQNEAQ. Here the CDR3 reads CASSGQGDNEQFF. CDR3 in DNA: TGTGCCAGCAGCGGACAGGGGGACAATGAGCAGTTCTTC.

The chain has TRBV30 and TRBJ2-1; tentative D call: TRBD2 (6 bases). This CDR3 comprises 14 residues. CDR1 GTSNPN and CDR2 SVGIG come from the germline V gene (reference sequence). The ends were cut back, 3 bases at V and 5 bases at J, with 14 bases in the middle. The CDR3 DNA reads TGTGCCTGGAGAAATAGCGGAGCGAACAATGAGCAGTTCTTC. This gives the protein CAWRNSGANNEQFF.

This clone was seen a few times. V gene TRBV28 combines with J gene TRBJ2-7; D is perhaps TRBD2 (5 bases). Trimming removed 4 bases at V and 0 bases at J, with 19 bases between. The germline gives CDR1 MDHEN, CDR2 SYDVKM. The CDR3 totals 17 residues. The CDR3 loop is CASSSDVSPGYSYEQYF. As DNA, the CDR3 is TGTGCCAGCAGTTCTGATGTATCGCCGGGATACTCCTACGAGCAGTACTTC. Full variable domain (outside the CDR3, taken from reference TRBV28 and TRBJ2-7): DVKVTQSSRYLVKRTGEKVFLECVQDMDHENMFWYRQDPGLGLRLIYFSYDVKMKEKGDIPEGYSVSREKKERFSLILESASTNQTSMYLCASSSDVSPGYSYEQYFGPGTRLTVT.

V is TRBV27 and J is TRBJ2-3; 9 bases map to TRBD2. In germline, CDR1 is MNHEY, CDR2 SMNVEV (reference sequence). The CDR3 has 14 residues. V was pared by 8 bases and J by 3 bases, with 6 bases of the junction left unmatched. CDR3 sequence (DNA): TGTGCCAGCGCCTGGGCGGGAGGGACAGATACGCAGTATTTT. This translates into CASAWAGGTDTQYF.

J is TRBJ1-1 and V is TRBV30; TRBD1 is a possible D gene (5 bases). In germline, CDR1 is GTSNPN, CDR2 SVGIG (reference sequence). This CDR3 region has 14 residues. V was trimmed by 3 bases and J by 2 bases, leaving 13 bases between them. This CDR3 is CAWSPGQGNTEAFF. CDR3 bases: TGTGCCTGGAGCCCGGGGCAGGGTAACACTGAAGCTTTCTTT.

The CDR3 is CASSTLGTAQETQYF. The CDR3 nucleotides read TGTGCCAGCAGCACGCTAGGGACAGCTCAAGAGACCCAGTACTTC. This chain links TRBV7-9 with TRBJ2-5; TRBD1 aligns across 7 bases. This CDR3 is built from 15 residues. V was clipped by 5 bases and J by 2 bases; unmatched bases: 8. Germline assignment: CDR1 SEHNR and CDR2 FQNEAQ (reference sequence).

The CDR3 DNA sequence: TGCGCCAGCAGCTTACCGACTAGCGGGACCTACGAGCAGTACTTC. Protein sequence: CASSLPTSGTYEQYF. The chain is built from TRBV5-1 and TRBJ2-7; 11 bases are shared with TRBD2. CDR1 is SGHRS, CDR2 YFSETQ, per germline. V shed 2 bases, J shed 2 bases, and the junction held 3 bases outside the gene matches. This CDR3 region has 15 residues. Filled out from reference TRBV5-1 and TRBJ2-7, the complete variable domain reads KAGVTQTPRYLIKTRGQQVTLSCSPISGHRSVSWYQQTPGQGLQFLFEYFSETQRNKGNFPGRFSGRQFSNSRSEMNVSTLELGDSALYLCASSLPTSGTYEQYFGPGTRLTVT.

The chain combines TRBV25-1 with TRBJ2-2; no firm D call. Germline CDR1 and CDR2: MGHDK and SYGVNS. The V end was cut by 4 bases, the J end by 1 base, with 4 bases between. The CDR3 has 13 residues. CDR3 amino acids: CASSGVNTGELFF. The CDR3 coding sequence is TGTGCCAGCAGTGGGGTGAACACCGGGGAGCTGTTTTTT.

The chain is built from TRBV5-6 and TRBJ2-1, with D maybe TRBD1 (5 bases). The CDR3 has 14 amino acids. V lost 1 base to trimming and J lost 3 bases, with 8 bases between them. Per germline, CDR1 SGHDT and CDR2 YYEEEE. CDR3 amino acids: CASSLQGLYNEQFF. The CDR3 nucleotides are TGTGCCAGCAGCTTGCAGGGCCTCTACAATGAGCAGTTCTTC.

V gene TRBV6-5 combines with J gene TRBJ1-1; 9 positions agree with TRBD1. Trimming removed 5 bases from V and 4 bases from J; junction bases left unmatched: 5. Germline V gene lookup returns CDR1 MNHEY and CDR2 SVGAGI. This CDR3 region has 14 residues. DNA for the CDR3: TGTGCCAGCAGTAACCGGGACAGGGCCACTGAAGCTTTCTTT. Encoded protein: CASSNRDRATEAFF.

This clone occurred a few times. J is TRBJ2-5 and V is TRBV9; D uncertain. The V end lost 0 bases, the J end lost 5 bases, and 14 bases lay between the germline ends. CDR1 is SGDLS and CDR2 is YYNGEE in the germline V gene. The CDR3 is 15 amino acids. The CDR3 loop is CASSVDPRRSETQYF. The CDR3 nucleotides are TGTGCCAGCAGCGTAGATCCTAGGCGGAGTGAGACCCAGTACTTC.

This chain connects TRBV27 to TRBJ2-2; TRBD2 matches at 9 bases. Germline-derived CDR1 and CDR2 are MNHEY and SMNVEV (reference sequence). The CDR3 runs to 15 residues. J was trimmed by 0 bases and V by 9 bases; bases with no gene match: 5. CDR3 DNA: TGTGCCAGTCGTCCTAGCGGGGCGAACACCGGGGAGCTGTTTTTT. Its translation: CASRPSGANTGELFF.

This clone was observed a few times. The J gene is TRBJ2-5, the V gene TRBV5-1; possible D gene TRBD2, 6 bases. V gave up 0 bases and J gave up 4 bases, with 10 bases separating them. The CDR3 length is 14 residues. From germline, CDR1 is SGHRS and CDR2 YFSETQ. The CDR3 region has the DNA TGCGCCAGCAGCTTGGGCGGGAATGGAGAGACCCAGTACTTC. Its translation is CASSLGGNGETQYF.

This clone appeared a single time. The chain is built from TRBV4-1 and TRBJ2-4, with D tentatively TRBD2 (6 bases). Germline assignment: CDR1 MGHRA and CDR2 YSYEKL. CDR3 length: 18 amino acids. Trimming removed 0 bases from V and 0 bases from J, with 15 bases in between. The CDR3: CASSQDSGDRIAKNIQYF. CDR3 coding DNA: TGCGCCAGCAGCCAAGATTCGGGGGACCGTATAGCCAAAAACATTCAGTACTTC.

V usage is TRBV29-1 and J usage is TRBJ2-1; D may be TRBD2 (6 bases). Germline V gene data show CDR1 as SQVTM and CDR2 as ANQGSEA. V shed 6 bases and J shed 6 bases, with 15 bases lying between them. The CDR3 contains 13 residues. CDR3 nucleotide sequence: TGCAGCGTCGGTACCGGAGGGCCCAATGAGCAGTTCTTC. It encodes CSVGTGGPNEQFF.

The sample holds a few counts of this clone. The gene calls are TRBV7-9 and TRBJ1-2; perhaps TRBD1 as D (5 bases). This CDR3 is built from 15 residues. V shed 2 bases and J shed 4 bases, with 14 bases lying between them. Germline lookup yields CDR1 SEHNR and CDR2 FQNEAQ (reference sequence). The CDR3 DNA reads TGTGCCAGCAGCTTACCAGGGTTAATAGGCTATGGCTACACCTTC. It encodes CASSLPGLIGYGYTF.

The J gene is TRBJ1-1, the V gene TRBV28; D uncertain. The V end lost 4 bases, the J end lost 3 bases, and 12 bases lay between the germline ends. This CDR3 is built from 14 residues. CDR1 is MDHEN and CDR2 is SYDVKM in the germline V gene. CDR3 DNA: TGTGCCAGCAGTTCCCTGCCTCGGGACACTGAAGCTTTCTTT. Amino acid sequence: CASSSLPRDTEAFF.

This clone was observed a handful of times. J is TRBJ2-6 and V is TRBV4-2; no definite D call. The CDR3 extends over 15 amino acids. The germline gives CDR1 LGHNA, CDR2 YNFKEQ. V was trimmed by 4 bases and J by 4 bases, leaving 11 bases between them. The CDR3: CASSRDPLGANVLTF. CDR3 sequence (DNA): TGTGCCAGCAGCCGTGACCCTTTAGGGGCCAACGTCCTGACTTTC.

The V and J genes are TRBV7-3 and TRBJ2-1; TRBD2 might be the D (6 bases). Germline V gene sequence: CDR1 SGHTA, CDR2 FQGTGA. This CDR3 region has 16 residues. Trimming shortened V by 4 bases and J by 1 base, and 14 bases separated the two germline ends. DNA of the CDR3: TGTGCCAGCAGCTCGTACGTTGGGGGGTCCTACAATGAGCAGTTCTTC. Its translation is CASSSYVGGSYNEQFF.